These 5 T cell receptor beta chains were all obtained from the same sample, sequenced in a study of spatial heterogeneity in lung cancer. Study observations and caveats: Tumor mutation count correlated with how many alpha and beta TCRs expanded intratumorally.

The time point denotes: sample taken at primary tumor resection. The antigens for these receptors are not known. TCRdb reanalysed the 5' RACE reads using MiXCR and keeps one entry per CDR3 protein. The sample contains roughly 4,800 distinct CDR3 sequences, over 7.5% of which appear only once. The source material was lung tumor tissue, sampled at surgery. These receptors were collected from a male donor with early-stage non-small cell lung cancer.

Ten or more counts support this clonotype. This chain links TRBV27 with TRBJ2-7; 7 bases line up with TRBD2. This CDR3 contains 15 residues. Germline V gene lookup returns CDR1 MNHEY and CDR2 SMNVEV (reference sequence). V was clipped by 4 bases and J by 2 bases; unmatched bases: 8. This chain's CDR3 is CASSWGGGIPYEQYF. The CDR3 nucleotides read TGTGCCAGCAGTTGGGGGGGAGGGATCCCCTACGAGCAGTACTTC.

This clonotype was counted only a few times. The chain employs TRBV29-1 and TRBJ2-5; the D gene is possibly TRBD2 (7 bases). This CDR3 spans 14 amino acids. Germline CDR1 reads SQVTM; CDR2 reads ANQGSEA. V was shortened by 7 bases and J by 1 base, with 16 bases between the two germline ends. CDR3 in DNA: TGCAGCGGGACCCACGGGGGGCCCCAAGAGACCCAGTACTTC. Its protein product is CSGTHGGPQETQYF.

The rearrangement links TRBV29-1 to TRBJ2-7; maybe TRBD2 (6 bases). The CDR3 consists of 16 residues. V lost 5 bases and J 3 bases, leaving 23 bases between the germline ends. Per the germline V gene, CDR1 is SQVTM and CDR2 is ANQGSEA. The CDR3 DNA reads TGCAGCGTTCTGGGCGAGGAGGGTAAAGTTAGCTACGAGCAGTACTTC. Translation: CSVLGEEGKVSYEQYF.

This clonotype has a count of ten or more. The chain recombines TRBV5-6 with TRBJ2-3, with D possibly TRBD2 on 5 matching bases. This CDR3 has 12 amino acids. Germline CDR1 SGHDT, CDR2 YYEEEE. V was cut by 3 bases and J by 3 bases, with 5 bases left in between. For the CDR3, the DNA is TGTGCCAGCAGCTCGGGAACAGATACGCAGTATTTT. Translated, it gives CASSSGTDTQYF.

The sample holds many counts of this clonotype. The chain employs TRBV27 and TRBJ1-6; D is unclear. This CDR3 contains 13 residues. V was pared by 5 bases and J by 4 bases, with 6 bases between. The germline CDR1 and CDR2 sequences are MNHEY and SMNVEV (reference sequence). In DNA form, the CDR3 reads TGTGCCAGCAGTGCCCTTTATAATTCACCCCTCCACTTT. This gives the protein CASSALYNSPLHF.